The T cell receptor beta chain described here comes from a study of OX40 agonist ivuxolimab in advanced cancers. Study-level information: Therapy given before enrollment (anti-PD-1, anti-PD-L1 or anti-CTLA-4) was allowed, and 30% to 50% had some. Partial responses were achieved by three patients: one hepatocellular carcinoma, two cutaneous melanoma.

Sequencing was performed with immunoSEQ multiplex PCR; in TCRdb, only in-frame clones are kept and a portion is missing. Counted here are 65,000 to 90,000 clones, roughly four fifths occurring once; the ten biggest clones make up less than 6%. Germline V CDR1 and CDR2: KGHSH, LQKENI. V was clipped by 2 bases and J by 10 bases, with 18 bases between them. The CDR3 spans 16 residues. This clone was detected a few times. The sample in question was CD4+ or CD8+ T cells sorted from blood, obtained in a trial of the OX40 agonist ivuxolimab. The source of this sequence is an adult with an advanced solid tumor such as melanoma, head and neck, liver or kidney cancer. The chain recombines TRBV18 with TRBJ1-6, with D perhaps matching TRBD1 (5 bases). The CDR3 reads CASSPYSRELGSPLHF. CDR3 in DNA: TGTGCCAGCTCACCATATTCCAGGGAATTGGGATCACCCCTCCACTTT.